In this sample, the clone carrying this T cell receptor (beta chain) turned up a few times. Its target is not known. The V end was cut by 8 bases, the J end by 1 base, with 15 bases between. CDR1 is MNHEY, CDR2 SMNVEV, per germline (reference sequence). This CDR3 region has 14 residues. The data derive from a study of blood T cells in healthy people across ages. Study in general: Template switching captured about one barcoded beta molecule per two T cells.

Primers used in a second PCR of about 7 to 12 cycles were a sample-barcoded 5' primer and a J-beta primer mix. TCRdb reanalysed the 5' RACE reads using MiXCR and keeps one entry per CDR3 protein. The data contain some 1 million distinct CDR3 sequences, less than 50% of them singletons. Study-wide findings and caveats: Estimates of total diversity, which came from one million sequenced T cells, were considered to be underestimates.

Sequencing input: blood. This receptor was obtained from an older woman in good health. This rearrangement joins TRBV27 to TRBJ2-7; D not certain. CDR3 DNA sequence: TGTGCCAGCCGTGGCGTCCGAGGTTCCTACGAGCAGTACTTC. Protein product: CASRGVRGSYEQYF.